This T cell receptor (beta chain) was retrieved from a study of beta chain features in type 1 diabetes. The CDR3 spans 16 residues. V gave up 3 bases and J gave up 1 base; unmatched junction bases: 8. The germline gives CDR1 KGHSH, CDR2 LQKENI. Sorted populations all exceeded 98% purity. The investigators reverse transcribed all of the isolated RNA, so they sequenced expressed TCRB transcripts. The repertoire was sequenced with immunoSEQ multiplex PCR; TCRdb's copy has only in-frame clones and lacks some. Of more than 300,000 clones detected, around 12% appear once; the ten largest clones hold roughly 0.017%. This clone was observed a handful of times. No antigen is known for it. General study points: Researchers cautioned that cDNA sequencing could over-represent cells with high TCR expression. Moderate but significant shortening of TCRB CDR3s was recorded in all four CD4+ subsets from Type 1 diabetes patients. PCR may have favored shorter templates equally in patients and controls.

The sample consisted of naive CD4+ T cells from blood. This receptor was identified in a man younger than 30 in good health. This chain links TRBV18 with TRBJ2-5, with TRBD1 matching over 7 bases. The CDR3 protein is CASSPGQPSLQETQYF. In DNA form, the CDR3 reads TGTGCCAGCTCACCGGGACAGCCAAGTCTCCAAGAGACCCAGTACTTC.